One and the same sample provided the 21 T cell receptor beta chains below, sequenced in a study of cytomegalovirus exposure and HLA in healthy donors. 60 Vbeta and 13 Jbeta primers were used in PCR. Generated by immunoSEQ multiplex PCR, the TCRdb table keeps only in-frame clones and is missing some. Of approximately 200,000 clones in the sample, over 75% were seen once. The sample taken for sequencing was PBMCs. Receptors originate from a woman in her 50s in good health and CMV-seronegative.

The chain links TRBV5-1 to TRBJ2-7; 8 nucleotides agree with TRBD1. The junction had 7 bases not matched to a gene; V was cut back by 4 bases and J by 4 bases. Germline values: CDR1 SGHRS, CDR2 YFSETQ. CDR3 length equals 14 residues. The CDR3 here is CASSQGQGPYEQYF. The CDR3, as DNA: TGCGCCAGCAGCCAAGGACAGGGACCATACGAGCAGTACTTC.

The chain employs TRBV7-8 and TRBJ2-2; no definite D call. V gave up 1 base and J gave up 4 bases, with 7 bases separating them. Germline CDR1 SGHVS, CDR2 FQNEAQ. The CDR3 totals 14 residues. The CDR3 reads CASSLGLSTGELFF. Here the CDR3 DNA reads TGTGCCAGCAGCTTAGGTCTATCCACCGGGGAGCTGTTTTTT.

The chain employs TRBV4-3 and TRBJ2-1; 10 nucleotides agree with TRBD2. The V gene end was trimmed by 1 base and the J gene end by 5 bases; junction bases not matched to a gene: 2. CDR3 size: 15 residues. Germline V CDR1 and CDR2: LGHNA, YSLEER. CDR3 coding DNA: TGCGCCAGCAGCCAAGGGACTAGCGGTCACAATGAGCAGTTCTTC. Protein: CASSQGTSGHNEQFF.

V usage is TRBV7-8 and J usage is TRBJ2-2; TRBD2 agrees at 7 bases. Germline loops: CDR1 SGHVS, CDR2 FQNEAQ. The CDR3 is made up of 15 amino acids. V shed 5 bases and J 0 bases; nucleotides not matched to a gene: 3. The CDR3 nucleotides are TGTGCCAGCAGCCCCCGGGGGGCGAACACCGGGGAGCTGTTTTTT. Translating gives CASSPRGANTGELFF.

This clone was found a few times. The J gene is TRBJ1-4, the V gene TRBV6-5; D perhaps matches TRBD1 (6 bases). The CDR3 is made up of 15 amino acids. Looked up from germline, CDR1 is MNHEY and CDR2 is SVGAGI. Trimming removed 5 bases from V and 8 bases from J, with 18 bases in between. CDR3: CASSVGAQGGEKLFF. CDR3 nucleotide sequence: TGTGCCAGCAGTGTGGGGGCGCAGGGTGGAGAAAAACTGTTTTTT.

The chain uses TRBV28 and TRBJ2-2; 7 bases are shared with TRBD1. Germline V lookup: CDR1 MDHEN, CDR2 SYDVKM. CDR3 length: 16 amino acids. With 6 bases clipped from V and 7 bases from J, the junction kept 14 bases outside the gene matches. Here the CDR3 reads CASRLLERGPVGELFF. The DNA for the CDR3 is TGTGCCAGCAGACTCCTTGAAAGGGGGCCTGTCGGGGAGCTGTTTTTT.

DNA for the CDR3: TGTGCCAGCAGCTTCGGACAGGGGGCAGTTCAGTATGGCTACACCTTC. Its protein product is CASSFGQGAVQYGYTF. V and J are TRBV11-3 and TRBJ1-2; 11 bases align to TRBD1. The ends lost 3 bases at V and 5 bases at J; junction bases unmatched: 8. The V gene's germline CDR1 is SGHNT and CDR2 YENEEA. This CDR3 comprises 16 residues.

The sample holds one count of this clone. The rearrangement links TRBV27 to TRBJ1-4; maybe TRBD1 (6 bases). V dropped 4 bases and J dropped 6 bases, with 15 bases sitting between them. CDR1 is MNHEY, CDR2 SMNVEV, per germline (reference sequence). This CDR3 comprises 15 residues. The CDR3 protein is CASSSQGTGYEKLFF. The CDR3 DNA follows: TGTGCCAGCAGTTCTCAGGGGACGGGGTATGAAAAACTGTTTTTT.

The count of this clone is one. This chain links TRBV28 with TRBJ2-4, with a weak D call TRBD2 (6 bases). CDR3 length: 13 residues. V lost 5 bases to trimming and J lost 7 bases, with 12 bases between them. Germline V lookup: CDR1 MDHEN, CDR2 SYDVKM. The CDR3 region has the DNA TGTGCCAGCAGTCCGGGACTTAGTAACATTCAGTACTTC. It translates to CASSPGLSNIQYF.

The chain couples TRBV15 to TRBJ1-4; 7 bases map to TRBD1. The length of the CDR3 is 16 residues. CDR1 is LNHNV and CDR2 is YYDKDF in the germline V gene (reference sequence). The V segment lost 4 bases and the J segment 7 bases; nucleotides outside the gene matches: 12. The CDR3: CATSKRGLALSEKLFF. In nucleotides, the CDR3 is TGTGCCACCAGCAAGAGGGGGCTGGCCTTAAGTGAAAAACTGTTTTTT.

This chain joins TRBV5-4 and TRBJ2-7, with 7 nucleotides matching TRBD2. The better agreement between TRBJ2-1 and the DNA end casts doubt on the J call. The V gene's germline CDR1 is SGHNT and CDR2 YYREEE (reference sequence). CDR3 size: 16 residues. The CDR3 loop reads CASSLAGASGYNEQFF. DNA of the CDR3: TGTGCCAGCAGCTTGGCCGGGGCTAGCGGATACAATGAGCAGTTCTTC.

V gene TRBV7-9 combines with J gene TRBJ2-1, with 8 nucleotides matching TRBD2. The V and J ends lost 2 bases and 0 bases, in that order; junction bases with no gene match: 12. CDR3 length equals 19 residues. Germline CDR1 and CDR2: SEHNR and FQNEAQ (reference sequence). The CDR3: CASSLLALAVSSSYNEQFF. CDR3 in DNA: TGTGCCAGCAGCTTACTGGCACTAGCGGTTAGCAGCTCCTACAATGAGCAGTTCTTC.

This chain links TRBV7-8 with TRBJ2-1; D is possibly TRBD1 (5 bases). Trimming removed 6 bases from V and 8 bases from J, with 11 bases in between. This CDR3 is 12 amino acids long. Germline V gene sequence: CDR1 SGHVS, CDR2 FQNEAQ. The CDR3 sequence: CASSQGLDEQFF. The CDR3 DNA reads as TGTGCCAGCAGTCAGGGATTGGATGAGCAGTTCTTC.

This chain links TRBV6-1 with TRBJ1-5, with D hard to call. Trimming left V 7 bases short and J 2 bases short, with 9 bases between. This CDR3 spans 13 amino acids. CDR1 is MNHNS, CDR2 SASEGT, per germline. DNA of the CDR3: TGTGCCAGCACAATAGTGGGCAATCAGCCCCAGCATTTT. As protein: CASTIVGNQPQHF.

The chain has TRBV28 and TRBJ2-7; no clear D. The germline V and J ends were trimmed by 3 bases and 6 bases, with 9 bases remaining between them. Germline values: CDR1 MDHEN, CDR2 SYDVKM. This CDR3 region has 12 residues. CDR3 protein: CASSFLLSEQYF. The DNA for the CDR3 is TGTGCCAGCAGTTTCCTCCTCAGCGAGCAGTACTTC. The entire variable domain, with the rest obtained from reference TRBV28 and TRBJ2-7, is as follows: DVKVTQSSRYLVKRTGEKVFLECVQDMDHENMFWYRQDPGLGLRLIYFSYDVKMKEKGDIPEGYSVSREKKERFSLILESASTNQTSMYLCASSFLLSEQYFGPGTRLTVT.

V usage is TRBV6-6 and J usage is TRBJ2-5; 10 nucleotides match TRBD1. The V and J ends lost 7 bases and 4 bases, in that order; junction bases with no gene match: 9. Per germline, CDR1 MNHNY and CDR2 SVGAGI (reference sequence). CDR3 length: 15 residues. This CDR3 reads CASTRGTGVLETQYF. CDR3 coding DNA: TGTGCCAGCACCCGGGGGACAGGGGTTTTAGAGACCCAGTACTTC.

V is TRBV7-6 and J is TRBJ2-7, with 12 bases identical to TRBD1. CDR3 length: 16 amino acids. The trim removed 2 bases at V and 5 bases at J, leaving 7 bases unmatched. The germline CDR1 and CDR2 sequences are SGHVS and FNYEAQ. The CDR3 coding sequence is TGTGCCAGCAGCTTACTACCAGGGACAGGGGGCCACGAGCAGTACTTC. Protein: CASSLLPGTGGHEQYF.

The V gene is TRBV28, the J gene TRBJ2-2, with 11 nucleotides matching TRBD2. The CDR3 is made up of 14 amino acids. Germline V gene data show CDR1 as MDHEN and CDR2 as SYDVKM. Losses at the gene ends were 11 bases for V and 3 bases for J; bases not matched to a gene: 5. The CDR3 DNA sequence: TGTGCCTCTCTAGCGGGAGGTTACACCGGGGAGCTGTTTTTT. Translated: CASLAGGYTGELFF.

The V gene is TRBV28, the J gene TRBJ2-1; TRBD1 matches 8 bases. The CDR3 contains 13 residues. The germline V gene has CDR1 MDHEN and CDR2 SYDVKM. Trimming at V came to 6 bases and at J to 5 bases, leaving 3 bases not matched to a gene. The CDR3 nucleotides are TGTGCCAGCAGGACAGGGGCCCACAATGAGCAGTTCTTC. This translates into CASRTGAHNEQFF.

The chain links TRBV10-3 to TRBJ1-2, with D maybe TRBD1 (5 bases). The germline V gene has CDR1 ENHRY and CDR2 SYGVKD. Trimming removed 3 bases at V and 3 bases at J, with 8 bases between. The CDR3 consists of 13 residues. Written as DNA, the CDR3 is TGTGCCATCAGTGAAAAGACAGACTATGGCTACACCTTC. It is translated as CAISEKTDYGYTF.

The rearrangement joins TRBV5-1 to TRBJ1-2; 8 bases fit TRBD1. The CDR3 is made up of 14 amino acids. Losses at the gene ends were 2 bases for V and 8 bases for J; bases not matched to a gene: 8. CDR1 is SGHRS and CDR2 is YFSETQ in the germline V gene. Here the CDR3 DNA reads TGCGCCAGCAGCTTTGCGACAGGGGAGGGGGGCTACACCTTC. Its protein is CASSFATGEGGYTF.